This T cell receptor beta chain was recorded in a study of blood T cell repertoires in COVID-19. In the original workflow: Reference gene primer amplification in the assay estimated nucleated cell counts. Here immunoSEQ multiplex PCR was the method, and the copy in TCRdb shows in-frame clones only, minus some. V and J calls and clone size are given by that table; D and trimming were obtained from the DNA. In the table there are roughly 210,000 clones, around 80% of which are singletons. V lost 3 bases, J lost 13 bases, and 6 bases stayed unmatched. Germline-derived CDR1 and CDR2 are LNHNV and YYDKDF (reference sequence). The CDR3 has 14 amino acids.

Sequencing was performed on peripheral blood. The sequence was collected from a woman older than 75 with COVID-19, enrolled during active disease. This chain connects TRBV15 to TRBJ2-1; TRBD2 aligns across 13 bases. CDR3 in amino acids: CATSRGTSGEIQFF. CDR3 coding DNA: TGTGCCACCAGCAGGGGGACTAGCGGGGAAATACAGTTCTTC. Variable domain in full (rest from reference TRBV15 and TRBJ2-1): DAMVIQNPRYQVTQFGKPVTLSCSQTLNHNVMYWYQQKSSQAPKLLFHYYDKDFNNEADTPDNFQSRRPNTSFCFLDIRSPGLGDTAMYLCATSRGTSGEIQFFGPGTRLTVL.